This T cell receptor beta chain was recorded in a study of T cell responses to AZD1222 COVID-19 vaccine. Findings of the study overall: Spike-specific TCR breadth and depth were elevated following two AZD1222 doses. Of the AZD1222 recipients, only six or seven were seropositive at baseline.

Some clones are missing from TCRdb's copy, which holds only in-frame ones; the method was immunoSEQ multiplex PCR. The sample holds about 140,000 clones, approximately 92% seen once. As for this clone: What it recognizes is unknown.

CDR3 length equals 15 residues. The germline CDR1 and CDR2 sequences are LNHNV and YYDKDF (reference sequence). Trimming took off 0 bases at V and 1 base at J, with 9 bases between the two ends. The receptor was isolated from an adult who received the AZD1222 COVID-19 vaccine. The chain combines TRBV15 with TRBJ1-1; tentatively, D is TRBD1 (5 bases). Sample: peripheral blood, taken 28 days after the second AZD1222 dose. The CDR3 protein is CATSRDMGGNTEAFF. The CDR3 DNA reads as TGTGCCACCAGCAGAGATATGGGGGGGAACACTGAAGCTTTCTTT.